This T cell receptor (beta chain) was obtained from a study of CD8+ T cells in alopecia areata. Trimming took 0 bases from V and 8 from J; bases not matched to a gene: 3. CDR1 and CDR2 (germline): MNHEY, SVGAGI. The CDR3 runs to 15 residues. Turning to this clone: Its antigen is not identified.

Treatment defined: oral pan-JAK inhibitor, 5-10 mg twice daily. RNA was isolated and reverse transcribed to cDNA, the sequencing template. Some clones are missing from TCRdb's copy, which holds only in-frame ones; the method was immunoSEQ multiplex PCR. This sample has 150,000 to 200,000 clones, with just over 65% found just once. Whole-study findings and limits: Scalp samples also contribute reads from the resident alphabeta T cells found in normal skin.

The chain uses TRBV6-5 and TRBJ1-6; 8 positions match TRBD1. The source material was CD4+ T cells sorted from blood, sampled at week 4, from a patient treated with tofacitinib. The sequence was collected from a human donor with alopecia areata. The CDR3 loop is CASSYSGQGDSPLHF. CDR3 in DNA: TGTGCCAGCAGTTACTCCGGACAGGGCGATTCACCCCTCCACTTT.